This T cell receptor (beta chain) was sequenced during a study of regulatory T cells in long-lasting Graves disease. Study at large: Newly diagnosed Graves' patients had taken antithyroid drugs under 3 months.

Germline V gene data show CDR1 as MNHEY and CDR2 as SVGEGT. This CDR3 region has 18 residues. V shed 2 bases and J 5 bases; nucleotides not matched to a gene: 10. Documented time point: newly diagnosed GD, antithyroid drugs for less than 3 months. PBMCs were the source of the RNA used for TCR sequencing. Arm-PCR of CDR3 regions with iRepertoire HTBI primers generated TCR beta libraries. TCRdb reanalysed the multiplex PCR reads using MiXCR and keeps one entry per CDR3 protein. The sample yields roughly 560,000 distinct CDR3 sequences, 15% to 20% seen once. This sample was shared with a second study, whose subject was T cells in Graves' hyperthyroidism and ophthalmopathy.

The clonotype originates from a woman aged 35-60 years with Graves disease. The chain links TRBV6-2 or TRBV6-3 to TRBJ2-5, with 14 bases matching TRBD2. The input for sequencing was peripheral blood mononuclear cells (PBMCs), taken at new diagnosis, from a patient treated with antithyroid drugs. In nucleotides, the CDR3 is TGTGCCAGCAGTTACGGGGGACTAGCGGGGGACCTCCGGGAGACCCAGTACTTC. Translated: CASSYGGLAGDLRETQYF.